This T cell receptor beta chain comes out of a study of T-cell reconstitution after alpha-beta-depleted transplantation in children. The germline CDR1 and CDR2 sequences are SGHRS and YFSETQ. With 4 bases clipped from V and 0 bases from J, the junction kept 6 bases outside the gene matches. This CDR3 has 17 residues. Unique molecular identifiers were incorporated when the TCRbeta library was constructed. From the PCR reads, TCRdb called clonotypes with MiXCR, one entry per CDR3 protein. The sample records more than 450,000 distinct CDR3 sequences, 15% to 20% being singletons. This sample comprised PBMCs from the stem cell graft donor, obtained from the stem cell graft. V and J are TRBV5-1 and TRBJ2-1; 11 nucleotides match TRBD1. The receptor comes from a human donor who donated a stem cell graft to a child with acute lymphoblastic leukemia. The CDR3 here is CASSPQGTGGSYNEQFF. The CDR3 DNA is TGCGCCAGCAGCCCACAAGGGACAGGGGGCTCCTACAATGAGCAGTTCTTC. The full variable domain, rest sourced from reference TRBV5-1 and TRBJ2-1, is KAGVTQTPRYLIKTRGQQVTLSCSPISGHRSVSWYQQTPGQGLQFLFEYFSETQRNKGNFPGRFSGRQFSNSRSEMNVSTLELGDSALYLCASSPQGTGGSYNEQFFGPGTRLTVL.